This T cell receptor (beta chain) was profiled in a study of shared T cell receptors in the human thymus. TCRdb's copy holds only in-frame clones and misses some; the assay was immunoSEQ multiplex PCR. Of hundreds of thousands of clones in the sample, 87% are singletons; the top ten hold about 0.0094%. These same data were also listed under a study on human thymus T cells. From that paper: Infants served as donors; they were healthy and Finnish and were having corrective surgery for congenital heart defects. What appeared biased in thymic and blood repertoires was the usage of V and J genes.

This TCR was recovered from a boy younger than two with a congenital heart defect. Sequencing used thymocytes.

CDR3 DNA sequence: TGTGCCACCAGCAGGACGGACACTACAGATCAGCCCCAGCATTTT. Protein product: CATSRTDTTDQPQHF. This chain connects TRBV15 to TRBJ1-5; perhaps TRBD1 as D (5 bases). The germline V and J ends were trimmed by 3 bases and 5 bases, with 14 bases remaining between them. Per the germline V gene, CDR1 is LNHNV and CDR2 is YYDKDF (reference sequence). CDR3 length: 15 residues.